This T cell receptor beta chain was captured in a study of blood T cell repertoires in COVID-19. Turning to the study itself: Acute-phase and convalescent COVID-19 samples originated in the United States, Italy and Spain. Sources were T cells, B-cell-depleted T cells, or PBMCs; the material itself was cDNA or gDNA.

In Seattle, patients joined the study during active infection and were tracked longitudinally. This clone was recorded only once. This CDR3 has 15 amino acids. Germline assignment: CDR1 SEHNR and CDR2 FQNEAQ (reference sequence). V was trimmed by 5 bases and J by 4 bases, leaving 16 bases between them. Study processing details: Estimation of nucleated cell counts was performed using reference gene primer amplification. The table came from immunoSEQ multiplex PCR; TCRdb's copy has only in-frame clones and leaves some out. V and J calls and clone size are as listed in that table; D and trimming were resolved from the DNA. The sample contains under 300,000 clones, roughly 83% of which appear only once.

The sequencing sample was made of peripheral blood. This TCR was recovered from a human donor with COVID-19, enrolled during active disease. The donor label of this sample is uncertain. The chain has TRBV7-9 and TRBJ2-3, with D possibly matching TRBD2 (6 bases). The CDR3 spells CASSISSTRSDTQYF. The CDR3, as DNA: TGTGCCAGCAGCATAAGCTCGACTAGATCAGATACGCAGTATTTT.